This TCR beta chain originates from a study of CD8+ T cells in alopecia areata. Study results and limitations: Sharing of TCR sequences between patients (possibly for HLA-related reasons) was less clear than in mice.

The germline gives CDR1 SGHDT, CDR2 YYEEEE. V was clipped by 0 bases and J by 3 bases, with 7 bases between them. The CDR3 extends over 14 amino acids. cDNA serving as the sequencing template came from extracted, reverse transcribed RNA. Libraries were prepared by immunoSEQ multiplex PCR; TCRdb keeps only in-frame clonotypes and omits some of them. The profile shows some 170,000 clones, 67% of them singletons. Turning to this clone: What it binds is unknown.

The chain is built from TRBV5-6 and TRBJ2-1; D is unclear. The TCR comes from a human donor with alopecia areata. The specimen comprised CD8+ T cells sorted from blood, sampled at week 0. The CDR3 reads CASSLAGSYNEQFF. Here the CDR3 DNA reads TGTGCCAGCAGCTTGGCAGGCAGCTACAATGAGCAGTTCTTC. Full variable domain (outside the CDR3, taken from reference TRBV5-6 and TRBJ2-1): DAGVTQSPTHLIKTRGQQVTLRCSPKSGHDTVSWYQQALGQGPQFIFQYYEEEERQRGNFPDRFSGHQFPNYSSELNVNALLLGDSALYLCASSLAGSYNEQFFGPGTRLTVL.